The 15 T cell receptor beta chains below all came from one sample that was sequenced in a study of shared clonotypes between healthy human individuals (dated by TCRdb to the early 2020s). Libraries came from the immunoSEQ multiplex PCR assay. The source is immuneACCESS, and TCRdb retained only in-frame sequences with V and J called. Part of the clones is not carried over; for the studies checked, unresolved V genes explain less than half of this, and the remainder is unexplained. This sample gives some 2,000,000 clones in total; just under 95% of them show up just once. The leading ten clones occupy 1% to 1.3% of the sample. CD8 naive samples were CD45RO-negative cells positively selected for CCR7, giving a CD45RA+CCR7+ population that excluded TemRA cells. Source material: naive CD8+ T cells sorted from blood. The sample's cell subset or site label, in plain terms: CD45RA+CCR7+. Receptors were obtained from a man aged 18-30 years in good health.

This clone was seen only once. This chain links TRBV27 with TRBJ2-7; a possible D gene is TRBD1 (5 bases). The CDR3 runs 13 residues. The ends were cut back, 6 bases at V and 2 bases at J, with 11 bases in the middle. Germline V lookup: CDR1 MNHEY, CDR2 SMNVEV (reference sequence). The CDR3 region is CASSYRMAYEQYF. The DNA for the CDR3 is TGTGCCAGCAGCTACAGGATGGCCTACGAGCAGTACTTC.

The rearrangement uses TRBV5-1 and TRBJ1-1, with 9 bases lining up with TRBD1. Germline V CDR1 and CDR2: SGHRS, YFSETQ. V dropped 3 bases and J dropped 3; count of bases not matched to a gene: 6. This CDR3 comprises 15 residues. The CDR3 coding sequence is TGCGCCAGCAGCTCATACAGGGGGCCCGACACTGAAGCTTTCTTT. Protein sequence: CASSSYRGPDTEAFF.

This chain uses TRBV10-2 with TRBJ2-5; 13 nucleotides agree with TRBD2. The CDR3 runs to 16 residues. Germline V gene data show CDR1 as WSHSY and CDR2 as SAAADI. Trimming took 2 bases from V and 10 from J; bases not matched to a gene: 10. The CDR3 here is CASSERGTSGVKVQYF. The CDR3 DNA reads TGCGCCAGCAGTGAGAGGGGGACTAGCGGGGTAAAGGTCCAGTACTTC.

The rearrangement joins TRBV12-2 to TRBJ1-2. TRBV12-2 counts as a pseudogene. The CDR3 is 13 residues long. Written as DNA, the CDR3 is TGTGCAAGCCCGGAGGGAGCCGGCTATGGCTACACCTTC. Protein product: CASPEGAGYGYTF.

The rearrangement links TRBV9 to TRBJ1-2; TRBD1 is a possible D gene (5 bases). V lost 4 bases to trimming and J lost 2 bases, with 15 bases between them. This CDR3 contains 15 residues. Looked up from germline, CDR1 is SGDLS and CDR2 is YYNGEE. CDR3 coding DNA: TGTGCCAGCAGCATCCGGGACGGATTAAACTATGGCTACACCTTC. This gives the protein CASSIRDGLNYGYTF. The entire variable domain, with the rest obtained from reference TRBV9 and TRBJ1-2, is as follows: DSGVTQTPKHLITATGQRVTLRCSPRSGDLSVYWYQQSLDQGLQFLIQYYNGEERAKGNILERFSAQQFPDLHSELNLSSLELGDSALYFCASSIRDGLNYGYTFGSGTRLTVV.

The CDR3 region has the DNA TGCGCCAGCAAACAGACATTCTCGAACACCGGGGAGCTGTTTTTT. This translates into CASKQTFSNTGELFF. The chain is built from TRBV10-1 and TRBJ2-2; the D is unclear. Germline CDR1 is WNHNN and CDR2 is SYGVQD (reference sequence). Trimming left V 7 bases short and J 0 bases short, with 12 bases between. The CDR3 is made up of 15 amino acids.

J is TRBJ2-1 and V is TRBV29-1; D unclear. Trimming pared 7 bases from V and 8 bases from J, leaving 9 bases between. Germline-derived CDR1 and CDR2 are SQVTM and ANQGSEA. CDR3 size: 10 residues. CDR3 coding DNA: TGCAGCGCCGAGGAACATGAGCAGTTCTTC. Encoded protein: CSAEEHEQFF.

The genes are TRBV2 and TRBJ2-1, with D possibly matching TRBD2 (6 bases). CDR1 SNHLY and CDR2 FYNNEI come from the germline V gene. V shed 4 bases and J shed 8 bases, with 18 bases lying between them. The CDR3 is 15 residues long. CDR3 region: CASSAWRGLGYEQFF. CDR3 nucleotides: TGTGCCAGCAGTGCCTGGCGGGGCCTCGGCTATGAGCAGTTCTTC.

The rearrangement uses TRBV5-1 and TRBJ2-7; 9 nucleotides match TRBD1. Per germline, CDR1 SGHRS and CDR2 YFSETQ. There are 15 residues in the CDR3. V lost 4 bases and J lost 6; bases outside the gene matches: 11. CDR3: CASSLWDRVSSEQYF. The CDR3 coding sequence is TGCGCCAGCAGCCTATGGGACAGGGTGAGCTCCGAGCAGTACTTC.

This chain joins TRBV11-2 and TRBJ1-3; tentatively, D is TRBD1 (5 bases). Per the germline V gene, CDR1 is SGHAT and CDR2 is FQNNGV. Trimming cost V 6 bases and J 3 bases, with 15 bases left between them. The length of the CDR3 is 15 residues. The CDR3 DNA is TGTGCCAGCAGGGGGACGGGGCAGATTGGAAACACCATATATTTT. Its translation is CASRGTGQIGNTIYF. Drawing the rest from reference TRBV11-2 and TRBJ1-3, the complete variable domain is EAGVAQSPRYKIIEKRQSVAFWCNPISGHATLYWYQQILGQGPKLLIQFQNNGVVDDSQLPKDRFSAERLKGVDSTLKIQPAKLEDSAVYLCASRGTGQIGNTIYFGEGSWLTVV.

The V gene is TRBV28, the J gene TRBJ1-5; no firm D call. Germline V gives CDR1 MDHEN, CDR2 SYDVKM. Trimming shortened V by 3 bases and J by 6 bases, and 12 bases separated the two germline ends. The CDR3 sequence is 14 residues long. The CDR3 DNA sequence: TGTGCCAGCAGTTTTATAGGGCAGCGTCAGCCCCAGCATTTT. Amino acids: CASSFIGQRQPQHF. The whole variable domain, filled in from reference TRBV28 and TRBJ1-5, reads DVKVTQSSRYLVKRTGEKVFLECVQDMDHENMFWYRQDPGLGLRLIYFSYDVKMKEKGDIPEGYSVSREKKERFSLILESASTNQTSMYLCASSFIGQRQPQHFGDGTRLSIL.

The gene calls are TRBV10-3 and TRBJ2-7; TRBD2 aligns across 7 bases. In germline, CDR1 is ENHRY, CDR2 SYGVKD. This CDR3 spans 19 amino acids. The J segment lost 5 bases and the V segment lost 3 bases, leaving 22 bases of the junction unmatched. The CDR3 DNA follows: TGTGCCATCAGTGACATTACCGTAAGGGAGGGGCTACGAGTGGACGAGCAGTACTTC. This gives the protein CAISDITVREGLRVDEQYF.

The chain recombines TRBV27 with TRBJ1-1; D is ambiguous. The CDR3 covers 13 residues. Germline V gene lookup returns CDR1 MNHEY and CDR2 SMNVEV (reference sequence). Trimming pared 5 bases from V and 11 bases from J, leaving 18 bases between. For the CDR3, the DNA is TGTGCCAGCAGTCCCAATCCTCCCAAGGGTGCTTTCTTT. Translating gives CASSPNPPKGAFF.

The chain has TRBV6-1 and TRBJ2-7; the D gene is possibly TRBD2 (5 bases). V dropped 4 bases and J dropped 5 bases, with 15 bases sitting between them. Per the germline V gene, CDR1 is MNHNS and CDR2 is SASEGT. There are 14 residues in the CDR3. The CDR3 here is CASSALGDWDEQYF. Written as DNA, the CDR3 is TGTGCCAGCAGTGCATTGGGAGACTGGGACGAGCAGTACTTC.

The V call is TRBV27, the J call TRBJ1-1; TRBD1 aligns across 7 bases. Trimming at V came to 5 bases and at J to 10 bases, leaving 13 bases not matched to a gene. Germline values: CDR1 MNHEY, CDR2 SMNVEV (reference sequence). The CDR3 covers 14 residues. The CDR3 DNA follows: TGTGCCAGCAGTGGAGACAGGGAGTGGGCGTTAGCTTTCTTT. Translation: CASSGDREWALAFF.